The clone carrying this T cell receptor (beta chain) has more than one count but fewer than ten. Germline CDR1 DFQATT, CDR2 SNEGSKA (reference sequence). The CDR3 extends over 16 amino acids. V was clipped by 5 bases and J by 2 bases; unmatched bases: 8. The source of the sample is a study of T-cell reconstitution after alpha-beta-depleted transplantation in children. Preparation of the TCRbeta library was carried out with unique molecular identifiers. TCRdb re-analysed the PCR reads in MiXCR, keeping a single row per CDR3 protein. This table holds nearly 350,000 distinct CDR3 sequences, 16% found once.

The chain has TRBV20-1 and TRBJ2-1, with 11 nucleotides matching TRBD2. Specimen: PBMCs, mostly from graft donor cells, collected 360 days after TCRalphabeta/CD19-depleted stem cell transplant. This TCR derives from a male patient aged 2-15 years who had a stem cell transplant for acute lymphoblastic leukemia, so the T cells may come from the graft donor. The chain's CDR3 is CSAPSSGRETYNEQFF. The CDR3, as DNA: TGCAGTGCTCCTAGTAGCGGGAGGGAAACCTACAATGAGCAGTTCTTC.